This TCR beta chain was found in a study of T cells after yellow fever vaccination. The germline gives CDR1 KGHDR, CDR2 SFDVKD. The V gene end was trimmed by 10 bases and the J gene end by 1 base; junction bases not matched to a gene: 4. The CDR3 contains 13 residues. TCRdb used MiXCR to reprocess the 5' RACE reads, holding one entry per CDR3 protein. Among about 300,000 distinct CDR3 sequences listed, approximately 4% were seen once. The starting material was PBMCs, obtained 5 days after the yellow fever booster vaccination. The receptor was derived from a man aged 18 to 35 who received the YFV17D yellow fever vaccine. This chain uses TRBV24-1 with TRBJ2-3; 7 bases are shared with TRBD1. The CDR3 here is CATAGQGTDTQYF. CDR3 DNA: TGTGCCACAGCCGGACAGGGCACAGATACGCAGTATTTT.